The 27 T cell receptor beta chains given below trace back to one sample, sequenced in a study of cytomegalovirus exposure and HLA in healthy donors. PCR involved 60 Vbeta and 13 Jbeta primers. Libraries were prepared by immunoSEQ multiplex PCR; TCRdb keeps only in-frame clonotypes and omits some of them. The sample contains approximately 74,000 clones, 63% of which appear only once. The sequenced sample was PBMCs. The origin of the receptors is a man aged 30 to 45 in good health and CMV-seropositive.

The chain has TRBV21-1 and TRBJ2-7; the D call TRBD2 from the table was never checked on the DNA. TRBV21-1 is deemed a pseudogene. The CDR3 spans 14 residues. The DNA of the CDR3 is TGTGCCAGCAGAAGCGGGAGGTCCTCCTACGAGCAGTACTTC. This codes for CASRSGRSSYEQYF.

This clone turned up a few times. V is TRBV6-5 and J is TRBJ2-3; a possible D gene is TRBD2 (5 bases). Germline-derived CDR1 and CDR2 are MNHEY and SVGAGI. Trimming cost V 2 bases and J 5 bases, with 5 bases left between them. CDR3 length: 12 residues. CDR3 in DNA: TGTGCCAGCAGTTACGGGAGAGATACGCAGTATTTT. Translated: CASSYGRDTQYF.

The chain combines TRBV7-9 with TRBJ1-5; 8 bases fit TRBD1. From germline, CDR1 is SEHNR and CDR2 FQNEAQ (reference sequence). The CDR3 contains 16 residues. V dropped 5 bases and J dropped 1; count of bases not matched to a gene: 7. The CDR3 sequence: CASSPSRQGSNQPQHF. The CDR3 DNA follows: TGTGCCAGCAGCCCAAGTCGACAGGGGAGCAATCAGCCCCAGCATTTT.

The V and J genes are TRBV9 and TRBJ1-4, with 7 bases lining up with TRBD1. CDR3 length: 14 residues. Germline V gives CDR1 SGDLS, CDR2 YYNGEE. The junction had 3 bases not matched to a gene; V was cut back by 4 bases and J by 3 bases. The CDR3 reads CASSPGQSNEKLFF. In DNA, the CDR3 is TGTGCCAGCAGCCCGGGACAGTCTAATGAAAAACTGTTTTTT.

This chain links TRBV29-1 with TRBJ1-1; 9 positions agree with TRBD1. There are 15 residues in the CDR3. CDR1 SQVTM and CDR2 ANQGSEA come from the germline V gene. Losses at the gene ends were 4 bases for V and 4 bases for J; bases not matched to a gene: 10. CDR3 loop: CSVGYGTGRSTEAFF. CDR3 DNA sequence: TGCAGCGTTGGCTACGGGACAGGGAGGAGCACTGAAGCTTTCTTT. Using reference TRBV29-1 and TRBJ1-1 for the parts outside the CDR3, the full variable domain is SAVISQKPSRDICQRGTSLTIQCQVDSQVTMMFWYRQQPGQSLTLIATANQGSEATYESGFVIDKFPISRPNLTFSTLTVSNMSPEDSSIYLCSVGYGTGRSTEAFFGQGTRLTVV.

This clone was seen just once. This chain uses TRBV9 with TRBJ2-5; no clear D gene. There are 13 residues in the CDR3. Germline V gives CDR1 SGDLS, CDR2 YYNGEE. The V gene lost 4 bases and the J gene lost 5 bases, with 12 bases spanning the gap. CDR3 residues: CASSLRPMETQYF. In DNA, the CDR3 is TGTGCCAGCAGCCTCCGTCCTATGGAGACCCAGTACTTC.

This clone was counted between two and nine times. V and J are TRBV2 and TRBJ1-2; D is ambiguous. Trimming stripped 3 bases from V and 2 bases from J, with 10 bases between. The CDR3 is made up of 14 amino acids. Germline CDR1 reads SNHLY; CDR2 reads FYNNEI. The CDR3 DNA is TGTGCCAGCAGTGAGGCAGGATCAAACTATGGCTACACCTTC. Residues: CASSEAGSNYGYTF.

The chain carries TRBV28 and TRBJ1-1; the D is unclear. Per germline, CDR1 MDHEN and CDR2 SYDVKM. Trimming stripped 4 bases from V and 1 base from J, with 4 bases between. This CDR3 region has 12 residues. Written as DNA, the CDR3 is TGTGCCAGCAGTTCCCAGAACACTGAAGCTTTCTTT. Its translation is CASSSQNTEAFF. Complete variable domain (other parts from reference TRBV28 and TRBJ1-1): DVKVTQSSRYLVKRTGEKVFLECVQDMDHENMFWYRQDPGLGLRLIYFSYDVKMKEKGDIPEGYSVSREKKERFSLILESASTNQTSMYLCASSSQNTEAFFGQGTRLTVV.

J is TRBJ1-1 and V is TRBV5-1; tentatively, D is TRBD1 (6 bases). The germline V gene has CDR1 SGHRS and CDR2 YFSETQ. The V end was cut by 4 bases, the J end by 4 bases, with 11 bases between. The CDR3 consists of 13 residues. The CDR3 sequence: CASSPGGATEAFF. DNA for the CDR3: TGCGCCAGCAGCCCCGGGGGGGCCACTGAAGCTTTCTTT. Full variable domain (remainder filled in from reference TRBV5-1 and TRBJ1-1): KAGVTQTPRYLIKTRGQQVTLSCSPISGHRSVSWYQQTPGQGLQFLFEYFSETQRNKGNFPGRFSGRQFSNSRSEMNVSTLELGDSALYLCASSPGGATEAFFGQGTRLTVV.

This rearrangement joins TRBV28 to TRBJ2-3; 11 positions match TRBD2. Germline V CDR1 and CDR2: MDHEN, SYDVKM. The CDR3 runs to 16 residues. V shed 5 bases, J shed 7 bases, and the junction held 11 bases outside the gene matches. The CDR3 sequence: CASSPIGTSGQNTQYF. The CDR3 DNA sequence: TGTGCCAGCAGTCCGATCGGGACTAGCGGACAGAATACGCAGTATTTT.

For the CDR3, the DNA is TGTGCCAGCAGCTTATGGGGATTGGGACTAGCTACGAATGAGCAGTTCTTC. It translates to CASSLWGLGLATNEQFF. The chain recombines TRBV7-3 with TRBJ2-1; 9 bases fit TRBD2. This CDR3 is built from 17 residues. Unmatched junction bases numbered 12, after V lost 2 bases and J lost 7 bases. Germline V gene lookup returns CDR1 SGHTA and CDR2 FQGTGA.

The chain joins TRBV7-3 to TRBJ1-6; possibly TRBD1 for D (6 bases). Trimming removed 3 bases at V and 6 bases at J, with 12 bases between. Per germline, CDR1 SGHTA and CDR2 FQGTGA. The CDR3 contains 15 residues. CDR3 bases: TGTGCCAGCAGCTTGTCAGGACAGCCTAATTCACCCCTCCACTTT. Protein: CASSLSGQPNSPLHF.

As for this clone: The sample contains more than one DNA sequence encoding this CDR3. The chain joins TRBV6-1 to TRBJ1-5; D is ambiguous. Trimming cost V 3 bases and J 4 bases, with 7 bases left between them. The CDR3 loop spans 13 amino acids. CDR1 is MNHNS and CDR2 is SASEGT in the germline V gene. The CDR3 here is CASSDAANQPQHF. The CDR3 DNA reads TGTGCCAGCAGTGATGCGGCGAATCAGCCCCAGCATTTT.

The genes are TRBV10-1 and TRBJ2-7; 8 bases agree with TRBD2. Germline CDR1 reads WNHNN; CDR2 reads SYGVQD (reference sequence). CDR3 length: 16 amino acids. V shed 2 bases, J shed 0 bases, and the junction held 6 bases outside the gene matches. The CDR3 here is CASSERTSGSSYEQYF. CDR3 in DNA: TGCGCCAGCAGTGAGAGGACGAGCGGGAGCTCCTACGAGCAGTACTTC.

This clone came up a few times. The CDR3 coding sequence is TGCGCCAGCAGCCCCGAACTAGCGGGGGGTTACAATGAGCAGTTCTTC. Its protein is CASSPELAGGYNEQFF. V and J are TRBV4-1 and TRBJ2-1; 12 bases are shared with TRBD2. The V segment lost 4 bases and the J segment 4 bases; nucleotides outside the gene matches: 5. The CDR3 runs 16 residues. CDR1 is MGHRA and CDR2 is YSYEKL in the germline V gene.

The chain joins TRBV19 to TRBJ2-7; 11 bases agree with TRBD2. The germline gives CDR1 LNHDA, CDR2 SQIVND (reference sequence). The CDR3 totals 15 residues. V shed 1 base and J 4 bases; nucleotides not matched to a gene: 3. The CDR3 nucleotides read TGTGCCAGTAGTATAGGGACTAGCGGGTTTTACGAGCAGTACTTC. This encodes CASSIGTSGFYEQYF.

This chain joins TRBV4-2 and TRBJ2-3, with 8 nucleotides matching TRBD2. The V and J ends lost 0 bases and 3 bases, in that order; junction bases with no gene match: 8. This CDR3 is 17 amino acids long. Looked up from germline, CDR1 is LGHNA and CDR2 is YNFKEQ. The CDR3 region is CASSQDLPGGGTDTQYF. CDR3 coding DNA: TGTGCCAGCAGCCAAGATCTCCCCGGGGGGGGGACAGATACGCAGTATTTT.

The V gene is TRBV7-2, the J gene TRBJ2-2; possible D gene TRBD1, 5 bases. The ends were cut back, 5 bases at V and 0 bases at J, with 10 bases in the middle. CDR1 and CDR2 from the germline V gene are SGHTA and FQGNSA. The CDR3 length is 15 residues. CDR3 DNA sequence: TGTGCCAGCAGCCTAGGACATTCGAACACCGGGGAGCTGTTTTTT. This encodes CASSLGHSNTGELFF.

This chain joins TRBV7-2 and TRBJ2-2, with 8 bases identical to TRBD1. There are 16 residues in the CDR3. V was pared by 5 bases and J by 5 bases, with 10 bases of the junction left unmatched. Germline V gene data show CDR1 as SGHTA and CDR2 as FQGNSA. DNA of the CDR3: TGTGCCAGCAGCGTTGACAGGGGAGTGATAACCGGGGAGCTGTTTTTT. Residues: CASSVDRGVITGELFF.

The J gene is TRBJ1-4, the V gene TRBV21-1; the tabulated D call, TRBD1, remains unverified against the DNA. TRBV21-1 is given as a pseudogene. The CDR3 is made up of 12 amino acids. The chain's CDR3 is CASSNHNEKLFF. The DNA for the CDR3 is TGTGCCAGCAGCAACCATAATGAAAAACTGTTTTTT.

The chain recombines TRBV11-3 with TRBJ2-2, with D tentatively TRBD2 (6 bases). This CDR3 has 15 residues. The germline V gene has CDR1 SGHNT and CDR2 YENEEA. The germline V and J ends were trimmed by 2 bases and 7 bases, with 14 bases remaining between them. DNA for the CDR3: TGTGCCAGCAGCTTATTAAGGGGAGGCAGCGGGGAGCTGTTTTTT. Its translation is CASSLLRGGSGELFF.

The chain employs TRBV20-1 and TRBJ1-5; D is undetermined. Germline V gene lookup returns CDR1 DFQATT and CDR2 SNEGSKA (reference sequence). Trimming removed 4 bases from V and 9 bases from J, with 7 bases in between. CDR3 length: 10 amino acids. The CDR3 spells CSATFPPQHF. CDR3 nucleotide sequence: TGCAGTGCTACCTTCCCGCCCCAGCATTTT.

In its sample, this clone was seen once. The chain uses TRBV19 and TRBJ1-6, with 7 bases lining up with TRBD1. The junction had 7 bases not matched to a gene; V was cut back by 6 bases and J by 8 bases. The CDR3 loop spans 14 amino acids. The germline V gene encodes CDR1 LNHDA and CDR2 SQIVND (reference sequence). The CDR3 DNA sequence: TGTGCCAGTAGGATGGGACAGACCTATTCACCCCTCCACTTT. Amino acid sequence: CASRMGQTYSPLHF.

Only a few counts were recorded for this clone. CDR3: CASRRTGSEQYF. In nucleotides, the CDR3 is TGTGCCAGCAGGAGGACAGGGAGCGAGCAGTACTTC. The rearrangement uses TRBV2 and TRBJ2-7, with 8 bases matching TRBD1. The V gene end was trimmed by 6 bases and the J gene end by 6 bases; junction bases not matched to a gene: 4. The germline V gene encodes CDR1 SNHLY and CDR2 FYNNEI. CDR3 length: 12 residues.

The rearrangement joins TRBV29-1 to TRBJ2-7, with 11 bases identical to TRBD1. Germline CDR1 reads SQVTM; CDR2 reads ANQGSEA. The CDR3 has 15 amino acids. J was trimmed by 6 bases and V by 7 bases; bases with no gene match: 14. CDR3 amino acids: CSGSGEGQGAGEQYF. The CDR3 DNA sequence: TGCAGCGGTTCTGGGGAAGGACAGGGGGCTGGCGAGCAGTACTTC.

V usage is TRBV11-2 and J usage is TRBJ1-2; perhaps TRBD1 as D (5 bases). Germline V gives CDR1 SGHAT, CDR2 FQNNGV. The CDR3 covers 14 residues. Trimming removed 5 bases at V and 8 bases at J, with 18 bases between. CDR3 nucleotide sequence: TGTGCCAGCAGCAAGGACACTCCCGCCATGGGCTACACCTTC. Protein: CASSKDTPAMGYTF.

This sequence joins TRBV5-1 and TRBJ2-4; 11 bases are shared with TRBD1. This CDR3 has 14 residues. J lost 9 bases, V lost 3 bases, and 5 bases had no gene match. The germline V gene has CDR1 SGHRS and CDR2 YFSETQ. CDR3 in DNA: TGCGCCAGCAGCTCCGGACAGGGGGCGAGCATTCAGTACTTC. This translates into CASSSGQGASIQYF.